The 12 T cell receptor beta chains below were found in one sample sequenced in a study of siplizumab effects on memory and regulatory T cells. Clones were read by immunoSEQ multiplex PCR, and TCRdb kept only the in-frame ones, dropping some. This table holds around 68,000 clones, 75% to 90% found once. Sequences were obtained from Tregs sorted from blood. The origin of the receptors is a human donor in good health.

The genes are TRBV28 and TRBJ1-1; 7 positions agree with TRBD1. The trim removed 7 bases at V and 4 bases at J, leaving 6 bases unmatched. The CDR3 extends over 13 amino acids. Looked up from germline, CDR1 is MDHEN and CDR2 is SYDVKM. CDR3 amino acids: CASIIQGGTEAFF. CDR3 sequence (DNA): TGTGCCAGCATCATTCAGGGGGGCACTGAAGCTTTCTTT.

The chain couples TRBV7-2 to TRBJ2-7, with D tentatively TRBD1 or TRBD2 (5 bases each). Trimming cost V 0 bases and J 7 bases, with 16 bases left between them. The length of the CDR3 is 15 residues. The germline gives CDR1 SGHTA, CDR2 FQGNSA. The CDR3 nucleotides are TGTGCCAGCAGCTTAGCGGGGACGGGGACGAGAGAGCAGTACTTC. It encodes CASSLAGTGTREQYF.

The J gene is TRBJ2-3, the V gene TRBV6-6; 9 nucleotides line up with TRBD2. With 3 bases clipped from V and 0 bases from J, the junction kept 4 bases outside the gene matches. This CDR3 contains 16 residues. Germline loops: CDR1 MNHNY, CDR2 SVGAGI (reference sequence). The CDR3 bases are TGTGCCAGCAGTTATGCTAGCGGGACTAGCACAGATACGCAGTATTTT. As protein: CASSYASGTSTDTQYF.

This clone was seen a few times. The rearrangement joins TRBV12-5 to TRBJ2-1; 8 nucleotides match TRBD2. CDR3 size: 15 residues. With V trimmed by 2 bases and J by 4 bases, 4 bases remained unmatched. Per the germline V gene, CDR1 is LGHNT and CDR2 is FRNRAP. The DNA for the CDR3 is TGTGCTAGTGGTTTGACTAGCGGTCTTTACAATGAGCAGTTCTTC. It yields the protein CASGLTSGLYNEQFF.

The CDR3 DNA sequence: TGTGCCAGCAGCTTCCGCCGACAGGTGAATGAAAAACTGTTTTTT. As protein: CASSFRRQVNEKLFF. This chain joins TRBV7-2 and TRBJ1-4; D is possibly TRBD1 (6 bases). V lost 3 bases to trimming and J lost 5 bases, with 13 bases between them. The germline V gene encodes CDR1 SGHTA and CDR2 FQGNSA. The CDR3 has 15 residues.

This chain joins TRBV30 and TRBJ1-1; D call uncertain. The V and J ends lost 0 bases and 0 bases respectively, with 11 bases between them. The CDR3 runs 15 residues. The V gene's germline CDR1 is GTSNPN and CDR2 SVGIG (reference sequence). CDR3 DNA: TGTGCCTGGAGTGTACTAGGTCGAATGAACACTGAAGCTTTCTTT. Translated, it gives CAWSVLGRMNTEAFF. Full variable domain (remainder filled in from reference TRBV30 and TRBJ1-1): SQTIHQWPATLVQPVGSPLSLECTVEGTSNPNLYWYRQAAGRGLQLLFYSVGIGQISSEVPQNLSASRPQDRQFILSSKKLLLSDSGFYLCAWSVLGRMNTEAFFGQGTRLTVV.

This CDR3 is CASSQAGDGGETQYF. In DNA form, the CDR3 reads TGTGCCAGCAGCCAAGCAGGAGATGGGGGGGAGACCCAGTACTTC. The chain uses TRBV13 and TRBJ2-5; D might be TRBD2 (6 bases). CDR3 length: 15 amino acids. Germline V CDR1 and CDR2: PRHDT, FYEKMQ (reference sequence). Deletions cut 5 bases from V and 5 bases from J, with 18 bases between. Supplemented by reference TRBV13 and TRBJ2-5, the full variable domain reads AAGVIQSPRHLIKEKRETATLKCYPIPRHDTVYWYQQGPGQDPQFLISFYEKMQSDKGSIPDRFSAQQFSDYHSELNMSSLELGDSALYFCASSQAGDGGETQYFGPGTRLLVL.

This clone occurred once. The chain is built from TRBV5-4 and TRBJ2-7; 9 positions match TRBD2. The CDR3 has 13 amino acids. Germline CDR1 reads SGHNT; CDR2 reads YYREEE (reference sequence). The J segment lost 7 bases and the V segment lost 4 bases, leaving 6 bases of the junction unmatched. CDR3 sequence: CASSVGTSWEQYF. The CDR3 bases are TGTGCCAGCAGCGTAGGGACTAGCTGGGAGCAGTACTTC.

The gene calls are TRBV2 and TRBJ2-5; 8 bases agree with TRBD1. In germline, CDR1 is SNHLY, CDR2 FYNNEI. This CDR3 has 15 amino acids. Losses at the gene ends were 10 bases for V and 1 base for J; bases not matched to a gene: 11. CDR3: CANFLRTGPQETQYF. The CDR3 coding sequence is TGTGCCAACTTCCTTCGGACAGGGCCCCAAGAGACCCAGTACTTC.

The V and J genes are TRBV27 and TRBJ1-4; 8 bases line up with TRBD1. The CDR3 has 16 residues. The germline V gene has CDR1 MNHEY and CDR2 SMNVEV (reference sequence). J lost 3 bases, V lost 3 bases, and 6 bases had no gene match. Here the CDR3 reads CASSFSTGAANEKLFF. For the CDR3, the DNA is TGTGCCAGCAGTTTCTCGACAGGGGCGGCTAATGAAAAACTGTTTTTT.

The V and J genes are TRBV18 and TRBJ2-3; 9 bases line up with TRBD2. In germline, CDR1 is KGHSH, CDR2 LQKENI. V was clipped by 3 bases and J by 5 bases; unmatched bases: 12. The CDR3 sequence is 17 residues long. The CDR3 DNA reads TGTGCCAGCTCACCCCCCAAAGGACTAGCGAGAAAAGATACGCAGTATTTT. It is translated as CASSPPKGLARKDTQYF.

The V and J genes are TRBV21-1 and TRBJ2-3; the tabulated D call, TRBD2, remains unverified against the DNA. TRBV21-1 is a known pseudogene. The CDR3 sequence is 16 residues long. Written as DNA, the CDR3 is TGTGCCAGCAGCCTAGCGGGAGCCCAGCAGGTGGATACGCAGTATTTT. It translates to CASSLAGAQQVDTQYF.